The 31 T cell receptor beta chains below all came from one sample that was sequenced in a study of CD8 T cells in Susac syndrome. It was with random hexamers that 0.5 to 1 ug RNA was reverse transcribed. TCRdb used MiXCR to reprocess the immunoSEQ multiplex PCR reads, holding one entry per CDR3 protein. The sample has around 230,000 distinct CDR3 sequences, 95% seen once. Sequenced sample: CD4+ T cells from PBMCs. The receptors originated from a human donor with multiple sclerosis.

The V and J genes are TRBV5-1 and TRBJ1-2; D call uncertain. V lost 1 base to trimming and J lost 6 bases, with 13 bases between them. Germline V gene sequence: CDR1 SGHRS, CDR2 YFSETQ. The CDR3 is made up of 14 amino acids. In nucleotides, the CDR3 is TGCGCCAGCAGCTTGATGGACCCTATGAATGGCTACACCTTC. It yields the protein CASSLMDPMNGYTF.

CDR3 protein: CACQAGGSTGELFF. The DNA of the CDR3 is TGTGCCTGCCAAGCGGGAGGTAGCACCGGGGAGCTGTTTTTT. The chain combines TRBV30 with TRBJ2-2; TRBD2 agrees at 9 bases. V shed 6 bases and J 4 bases; nucleotides not matched to a gene: 6. The length of the CDR3 is 14 residues. Germline V CDR1 and CDR2: GTSNPN, SVGIG (reference sequence).

V gene TRBV29-1 combines with J gene TRBJ1-1, with D possibly TRBD1 on 5 matching bases. The V end lost 7 bases, the J end lost 8 bases, and 14 bases lay between the germline ends. Germline V gene sequence: CDR1 SQVTM, CDR2 ANQGSEA. The CDR3 is made up of 11 amino acids. This CDR3 reads CSDLHGGEAFF. The CDR3 nucleotides are TGCAGCGATCTTCACGGGGGAGAAGCTTTCTTT.

This chain connects TRBV27 to TRBJ2-1, with TRBD2 identical over 9 bases. The germline V gene has CDR1 MNHEY and CDR2 SMNVEV (reference sequence). V lost 4 bases and J lost 7; bases outside the gene matches: 8. This CDR3 spans 15 amino acids. CDR3 DNA: TGTGCCAGCAGTTCAGGTCTAGCGGGGAGGAATGAGCAGTTCTTC. Encoded protein: CASSSGLAGRNEQFF.

This clonotype was picked up one time. The chain uses TRBV5-1 and TRBJ2-7; D might be TRBD1 or TRBD2, each matching 6 bases. Trimming pared 4 bases from V and 0 bases from J, leaving 17 bases between. The CDR3 totals 16 residues. CDR1 is SGHRS and CDR2 is YFSETQ in the germline V gene. CDR3 protein: CASSLRGGMFSYEQYF. DNA for the CDR3: TGCGCCAGCAGCCTCCGAGGGGGGATGTTCTCCTACGAGCAGTACTTC. Drawing the rest from reference TRBV5-1 and TRBJ2-7, the complete variable domain is KAGVTQTPRYLIKTRGQQVTLSCSPISGHRSVSWYQQTPGQGLQFLFEYFSETQRNKGNFPGRFSGRQFSNSRSEMNVSTLELGDSALYLCASSLRGGMFSYEQYFGPGTRLTVT.

The sample holds one count of this clonotype. This chain uses TRBV14 with TRBJ2-5, with D tentatively TRBD2 (6 bases). The V gene lost 1 base and the J gene lost 5 bases, with 11 bases spanning the gap. There are 14 residues in the CDR3. Germline lookup yields CDR1 SGHDN and CDR2 FVKESK. The CDR3 protein is CASSQAYGRETQYF. CDR3 nucleotides: TGTGCCAGCAGCCAAGCGTATGGGAGGGAGACCCAGTACTTC.

J is TRBJ1-2 and V is TRBV29-1; 7 positions match TRBD1. Trimming at V came to 6 bases and at J to 4 bases, leaving 14 bases not matched to a gene. Germline V lookup: CDR1 SQVTM, CDR2 ANQGSEA. The CDR3 is made up of 15 amino acids. CDR3: CSVFPYGQDGYGYTF. DNA of the CDR3: TGCAGCGTATTCCCCTATGGACAGGATGGCTATGGCTACACCTTC.

The rearrangement uses TRBV10-3 and TRBJ2-3; TRBD2 matches at 8 bases. The CDR3 is 14 residues long. V shed 9 bases, J shed 5 bases, and the junction held 10 bases outside the gene matches. Per germline, CDR1 ENHRY and CDR2 SYGVKD. CDR3 bases: TGTGCCATGAGGGGAGCGGGAGTGAGAGATACGCAGTATTTT. Amino acids: CAMRGAGVRDTQYF.

The genes are TRBV7-3 and TRBJ2-1; possibly TRBD2 for D (6 bases). V lost 4 bases and J lost 7, with 14 bases in between. Per the germline V gene, CDR1 is SGHTA and CDR2 is FQGTGA. The length of the CDR3 is 14 residues. Here the CDR3 reads CASSWSGGGNEQFF. In nucleotides, the CDR3 is TGTGCCAGCAGCTGGTCCGGGGGAGGTAATGAGCAGTTCTTC.

The chain is built from TRBV12-3 or TRBV12-4 and TRBJ2-5; 7 bases are a match to TRBD1. CDR3 size: 15 residues. V shed 1 base, J shed 2 bases, and the junction held 4 bases outside the gene matches. The CDR3 here is CASSLEQGFQETQYF. For the CDR3, the DNA is TGTGCCAGCAGTTTAGAACAGGGGTTTCAAGAGACCCAGTACTTC.

This clonotype was seen only once. This rearrangement joins TRBV9 to TRBJ1-3; the D gene is possibly TRBD1 (6 bases). The CDR3 extends over 15 amino acids. CDR1 SGDLS and CDR2 YYNGEE come from the germline V gene. V was pared by 7 bases and J by 0 bases, with 14 bases between. The CDR3 nucleotides read TGTGCCAGCCGTTCAACAGGGAACTCTGGAAACACCATATATTTT. It is translated as CASRSTGNSGNTIYF.

This chain joins TRBV7-3 and TRBJ2-3; 16 nucleotides align to TRBD2. This CDR3 contains 22 residues. The V and J ends lost 5 bases and 2 bases, in that order; junction bases with no gene match: 19. CDR1 is SGHTA and CDR2 is FQGTGA in the germline V gene. DNA of the CDR3: TGTGCCAGCAGCCCACGGATTCCGACCGGGACTAGCGGGAGGGCCGTCACAGATACGCAGTATTTT. Encoded protein: CASSPRIPTGTSGRAVTDTQYF.

The chain links TRBV12-3 or TRBV12-4 to TRBJ2-1; D perhaps matches TRBD2 (5 bases). The CDR3 totals 15 residues. Trimming removed 5 bases from V and 6 bases from J, with 17 bases in between. The CDR3 DNA reads TGTGCCAGCAGTCCTATCTCGGGGTGGTTCAATGAGCAGTTCTTC. Translation: CASSPISGWFNEQFF.

The V and J genes are TRBV3-1 and TRBJ2-1, with 11 bases aligning to TRBD2. CDR1 and CDR2 from the germline V gene are LGHDT and YNNKEL (reference sequence). This CDR3 spans 15 amino acids. With V trimmed by 6 bases and J by 10 bases, 11 bases remained unmatched. CDR3 DNA: TGTGCCAGCAGTCGAACGACTAGCGGGGCGCAAGAGCAGTTCTTC. It encodes CASSRTTSGAQEQFF.

The J gene is TRBJ2-7, the V gene TRBV3-1; D is unclear. CDR1 is LGHDT and CDR2 is YNNKEL in the germline V gene (reference sequence). The V and J ends lost 4 bases and 4 bases respectively, with 11 bases between them. The CDR3 is 13 amino acids. Written as DNA, the CDR3 is TGTGCCAGCAGCCCGAGGACCCAATACGAGCAGTACTTC. As protein: CASSPRTQYEQYF.

CDR3 amino acids: CASSSFLEQYF. CDR3 DNA sequence: TGTGCCAGCAGTTCGTTTCTCGAGCAGTACTTC. V and J are TRBV27 and TRBJ2-7; D remains ambiguous. V gave up 4 bases and J gave up 6 bases, with 7 bases separating them. Germline CDR1 MNHEY, CDR2 SMNVEV (reference sequence). The CDR3 has 11 amino acids.

V is TRBV11-1 and J is TRBJ1-2; TRBD1 matches 7 bases. Germline CDR1 is SGHAT and CDR2 is FQDESV (reference sequence). The V gene end was trimmed by 3 bases and the J gene end by 3 bases; junction bases not matched to a gene: 4. CDR3 length equals 14 residues. CDR3 nucleotide sequence: TGTGCCAGCAGCTTCAACAGGGGTGACTATGGCTACACCTTC. Its protein is CASSFNRGDYGYTF.

V gene TRBV7-9 combines with J gene TRBJ2-1; TRBD2 aligns across 9 bases. The length of the CDR3 is 14 residues. Germline CDR1 is SEHNR and CDR2 is FQNEAQ (reference sequence). V dropped 2 bases and J dropped 8; count of bases not matched to a gene: 4. The CDR3 region has the DNA TGTGCCAGCAGCTTACTAGCGGGGAGTCATGAGCAGTTCTTC. Its protein is CASSLLAGSHEQFF.

V gene TRBV29-1 combines with J gene TRBJ2-5; a weak D match, TRBD2 (5 bases). V lost 7 bases and J lost 7, with 19 bases in between. The CDR3 is 13 residues long. Germline CDR1 reads SQVTM; CDR2 reads ANQGSEA. The CDR3 region is CSATSRAGGTQYF. The CDR3 DNA sequence: TGCAGCGCAACCTCCCGGGCCGGAGGGACCCAGTACTTC. Full variable domain (remainder filled in from reference TRBV29-1 and TRBJ2-5): SAVISQKPSRDICQRGTSLTIQCQVDSQVTMMFWYRQQPGQSLTLIATANQGSEATYESGFVIDKFPISRPNLTFSTLTVSNMSPEDSSIYLCSATSRAGGTQYFGPGTRLLVL.

The V gene is TRBV6-6, the J gene TRBJ1-2; 7 bases are a match to TRBD1. From germline, CDR1 is MNHNY and CDR2 SVGAGI (reference sequence). CDR3 length equals 15 residues. Trimming removed 5 bases from V and 4 bases from J; junction bases left unmatched: 10. The DNA of the CDR3 is TGTGCCAGCAGTCCCAGGGGGGCATCGGGCTATGGCTACACCTTC. Translated, it gives CASSPRGASGYGYTF.

This chain uses TRBV2 with TRBJ1-1; no firm D call. The germline V gene encodes CDR1 SNHLY and CDR2 FYNNEI. The CDR3 extends over 14 amino acids. V was cut by 4 bases and J by 1 base, with 10 bases left in between. The DNA of the CDR3 is TGTGCCAGCAGTGCGCGCCCGAAGAACACTGAAGCTTTCTTT. Protein: CASSARPKNTEAFF.

This clonotype turned up a few times. The chain is built from TRBV20-1 and TRBJ1-5; TRBD1 might be the D (6 bases). The germline gives CDR1 DFQATT, CDR2 SNEGSKA (reference sequence). The CDR3 loop spans 13 amino acids. The V end was cut by 5 bases, the J end by 3 bases, with 11 bases between. CDR3 DNA: TGCAGTGCTCCCAGGGGACCCAATCAGCCCCAGCATTTT. Amino acids: CSAPRGPNQPQHF.

CDR3: CATSRGQTPQQYF. Written as DNA, the CDR3 is TGTGCCACCAGCAGAGGCCAGACTCCCCAGCAGTACTTC. The chain joins TRBV15 to TRBJ2-7; D ambiguous. CDR1 and CDR2 (germline): LNHNV, YYDKDF (reference sequence). V was pared by 1 base and J by 8 bases, with 12 bases between. The CDR3 sequence is 13 residues long.

This chain uses TRBV3-1 with TRBJ2-6; D is tentatively TRBD1 or TRBD2 (5 bases each). This CDR3 comprises 16 residues. Looked up from germline, CDR1 is LGHDT and CDR2 is YNNKEL (reference sequence). V was clipped by 3 bases and J by 0 bases, with 9 bases between them. The CDR3 bases are TGTGCCAGCAGCCAGCAGGGACGCTCTGGGGCCAACGTCCTGACTTTC. This sequence encodes CASSQQGRSGANVLTF.

This chain links TRBV29-1 with TRBJ2-2; D might be TRBD1 or TRBD2, each matching 5 bases. V was trimmed by 7 bases and J by 3 bases, leaving 12 bases between them. CDR1 is SQVTM and CDR2 is ANQGSEA in the germline V gene. The CDR3 length is 13 residues. Here the CDR3 DNA reads TGCAGCGCAGGGACCTCCGACACCGGGGAGCTGTTTTTT. Protein sequence: CSAGTSDTGELFF.

The V call is TRBV10-3, the J call TRBJ2-7; 9 bases map to TRBD1. Germline V gene sequence: CDR1 ENHRY, CDR2 SYGVKD. The CDR3 sequence is 15 residues long. V dropped 6 bases and J dropped 5; count of bases not matched to a gene: 11. The CDR3 DNA reads TGTGCCATCAGGACCTCGGGACAGGGTCTCAACGAGCAGTACTTC. Its protein is CAIRTSGQGLNEQYF.

The V and J genes are TRBV7-9 and TRBJ1-1; the D gene is possibly TRBD1 (5 bases). The CDR3 totals 14 residues. V was shortened by 5 bases and J by 3 bases, with 13 bases between the two germline ends. Germline-derived CDR1 and CDR2 are SEHNR and FQNEAQ (reference sequence). The CDR3 spells CASSPAGGHTEAFF. CDR3 nucleotide sequence: TGTGCCAGCAGCCCAGCCGGGGGTCACACTGAAGCTTTCTTT. Full variable domain (missing parts from reference TRBV7-9 and TRBJ1-1): DTGVSQNPRHKITKRGQNVTFRCDPISEHNRLYWYRQTLGQGPEFLTYFQNEAQLEKSRLLSDRFSAERPKGSFSTLEIQRTEQGDSAMYLCASSPAGGHTEAFFGQGTRLTVV.

The chain recombines TRBV20-1 with TRBJ1-5; possible D gene TRBD1, 6 bases. Per germline, CDR1 DFQATT and CDR2 SNEGSKA (reference sequence). This CDR3 is built from 14 residues. The ends were cut back, 4 bases at V and 4 bases at J, with 14 bases in the middle. The CDR3 loop is CSATSAGANQPQHF. CDR3 bases: TGCAGTGCTACCTCGGCAGGGGCAAATCAGCCCCAGCATTTT.

The chain joins TRBV21-1 to TRBJ2-1. TRBV21-1 is a recognized pseudogene. CDR3 length: 10 residues. The CDR3 region has the DNA TGTGCCAGCAGCATTGTCAGGACGTTCTTC. Translation: CASSIVRTFF.

The chain couples TRBV11-2 to TRBJ2-7; TRBD2 matches at 8 bases. The CDR3 extends over 15 amino acids. Germline V gene data show CDR1 as SGHAT and CDR2 as FQNNGV. Trimming at V came to 1 base and at J to 0 bases, leaving 2 bases not matched to a gene. Here the CDR3 reads CASSLGSGVSYEQYF. The CDR3 coding sequence is TGTGCCAGCAGCTTAGGTAGCGGGGTCTCCTACGAGCAGTACTTC.

The chain recombines TRBV11-2 with TRBJ1-2, with 7 positions matching TRBD1. From germline, CDR1 is SGHAT and CDR2 FQNNGV. V was clipped by 5 bases and J by 2 bases; unmatched bases: 14. The CDR3 has 17 amino acids. CDR3 sequence: CASSLEGRDRENYGYTF. The CDR3 region has the DNA TGTGCCAGCAGCCTCGAAGGGCGTGACAGGGAAAACTATGGCTACACCTTC.